The 7 T cell receptor beta chains below were found in one sample sequenced in a study of cytomegalovirus exposure and HLA in healthy donors. Both 60 Vbeta primers and 13 Jbeta primers went into the PCR. Libraries were prepared by immunoSEQ multiplex PCR; TCRdb keeps only in-frame clonotypes and omits some of them. The sample includes more than 85,000 clones, under 85% of them seen just once. The sample comprised PBMCs. The receptors shown here come from a man aged 25 to 40 in good health and CMV-seropositive.

This clone was seen only a few times. This chain links TRBV7-5 with TRBJ1-2; the D call TRBD1 from the table was never checked on the DNA. TRBV7-5 is termed a pseudogene. CDR3 length: 15 amino acids. The CDR3 sequence: CVRSLVGHPNYGYTF. In DNA form, the CDR3 reads TGTGTCAGAAGCTTAGTCGGACATCCCAACTATGGCTACACCTTC.

The chain employs TRBV30 and TRBJ1-5; 8 positions match TRBD1. CDR3 length: 14 amino acids. Germline V lookup: CDR1 GTSNPN, CDR2 SVGIG (reference sequence). V lost 2 bases, J lost 1 base, and 1 base stayed unmatched. The CDR3, as DNA: TGTGCCTGGAGTAGGACAGGGAGCAATCAGCCCCAGCATTTT. Protein: CAWSRTGSNQPQHF.

The chain couples TRBV19 to TRBJ1-1, with 7 bases aligning to TRBD1. Germline V gene data show CDR1 as LNHDA and CDR2 as SQIVND (reference sequence). CDR3 size: 14 residues. Unmatched junction bases numbered 3, after V lost 5 bases and J lost 0 bases. The CDR3 bases are TGTGCCAGTAGTCGGGACAGCCTGAACACTGAAGCTTTCTTT. Amino acids: CASSRDSLNTEAFF.

V is TRBV9 and J is TRBJ2-3, with 8 bases identical to TRBD1. The CDR3 has 16 amino acids. Trimming removed 4 bases from V and 0 bases from J; junction bases left unmatched: 7. The germline V gene has CDR1 SGDLS and CDR2 YYNGEE. The chain's CDR3 is CASSIGQGPSTDTQYF. The CDR3, as DNA: TGTGCCAGCAGCATCGGACAGGGACCGAGCACAGATACGCAGTATTTT.

The chain couples TRBV7-3 to TRBJ2-2, with 13 bases matching TRBD2. The CDR3 is made up of 16 amino acids. The V and J ends lost 4 bases and 5 bases, in that order; junction bases with no gene match: 4. CDR1 is SGHTA and CDR2 is FQGTGA in the germline V gene. This CDR3 is CASSSTSGGETGELFF. CDR3 bases: TGTGCCAGCAGCTCAACTAGCGGGGGGGAGACCGGGGAGCTGTTTTTT.

The chain is built from TRBV10-3 and TRBJ2-7; D not certain. Germline V lookup: CDR1 ENHRY, CDR2 SYGVKD. Trimming took 7 bases from V and 0 from J, leaving 13 bases between them. The CDR3 is 14 residues long. Here the CDR3 reads CAINQAQSSYEQYF. The CDR3 DNA follows: TGTGCCATCAATCAGGCTCAGAGCTCCTACGAGCAGTACTTC.

The chain recombines TRBV5-6 with TRBJ1-4; 8 positions match TRBD1. From germline, CDR1 is SGHDT and CDR2 YYEEEE. CDR3 length: 15 amino acids. Losses at the gene ends were 4 bases for V and 4 bases for J; bases not matched to a gene: 6. The CDR3 protein is CASSPGTGLNEKLFF. Written as DNA, the CDR3 is TGTGCCAGCAGCCCAGGGACAGGCCTTAATGAAAAACTGTTTTTT.